A single sample is the source of the 7 T cell receptor beta chains below, sequenced in a study of PD-1 blockade in classical Hodgkin lymphoma. The method was immunoSEQ multiplex PCR; TCRdb's version includes in-frame clones alone and lacks a portion of them. The sample carries about 33,000 clones, approximately 68% recorded once. Time point here: cycle 4 day 1 (C4D1), after five to seven weeks of nivolumab. Each of the patients experienced relapse following autologous stem cell transplantation, and their brentuximab vedotin exposure differed. Here the sequenced sample was peripheral blood mononuclear cells (PBMCs), taken before the fourth cycle of nivolumab. The receptors were sampled from a human donor with classical Hodgkin lymphoma.

This clone was recorded once. The chain recombines TRBV6-6 with TRBJ2-5; possible D gene TRBD2, 6 bases. Germline assignment: CDR1 MNHNY and CDR2 SVGAGI (reference sequence). CDR3 size: 14 residues. Trimming cost V 2 bases and J 4 bases, with 11 bases left between them. DNA of the CDR3: TGTGCCAGCAGTTACGGGACTTCACGAGAGACCCAGTACTTC. Protein: CASSYGTSRETQYF.

The chain joins TRBV5-1 to TRBJ2-2, with a weak D call TRBD2 (5 bases). In germline, CDR1 is SGHRS, CDR2 YFSETQ. The CDR3 is 15 amino acids. The V end was cut by 0 bases, the J end by 6 bases, with 12 bases between. CDR3 in amino acids: CASSLAGIGAGELFF. The CDR3 DNA is TGCGCCAGCAGCTTGGCCGGGATCGGCGCCGGGGAGCTGTTTTTT.

The V and J genes are TRBV7-2 and TRBJ2-1; D remains unclear. The CDR3 extends over 14 amino acids. Trimming left V 7 bases short and J 0 bases short, with 10 bases between. The germline gives CDR1 SGHTA, CDR2 FQGNSA. The CDR3, as DNA: TGTGCCAGCAAAAGGTCGAGCTCCTACAATGAGCAGTTCTTC. Amino acids: CASKRSSSYNEQFF.

This clone has just one count. The chain carries TRBV7-9 and TRBJ2-3; 7 positions agree with TRBD2. Germline lookup yields CDR1 SEHNR and CDR2 FQNEAQ (reference sequence). The CDR3 contains 17 residues. J lost 0 bases, V lost 1 base, and 7 bases had no gene match. The CDR3 reads CASSLGGTTPSTDTQYF. The CDR3 DNA reads TGTGCCAGCAGCTTAGGGGGGACTACCCCTAGCACAGATACGCAGTATTTT.

This chain uses TRBV5-1 with TRBJ2-1; D is undetermined. The CDR3 consists of 17 residues. V shed 4 bases and J shed 0 bases, with 17 bases lying between them. From germline, CDR1 is SGHRS and CDR2 YFSETQ. The CDR3 DNA reads TGCGCCAGCAGCGCCTGGGGTGCGGATAGCTCCTACAATGAGCAGTTCTTC. It translates to CASSAWGADSSYNEQFF. Looking up the rest from reference TRBV5-1 and TRBJ2-1 gives the full variable domain: KAGVTQTPRYLIKTRGQQVTLSCSPISGHRSVSWYQQTPGQGLQFLFEYFSETQRNKGNFPGRFSGRQFSNSRSEMNVSTLELGDSALYLCASSAWGADSSYNEQFFGPGTRLTVL.

V usage is TRBV6-5 and J usage is TRBJ1-1; 8 bases align to TRBD1. Per the germline V gene, CDR1 is MNHEY and CDR2 is SVGAGI. The CDR3 extends over 15 amino acids. The junction had 2 bases not matched to a gene; V was cut back by 1 base and J by 1 base. DNA of the CDR3: TGTGCCAGCAGTTACTGGGGGACAGGGAACACTGAAGCTTTCTTT. As protein: CASSYWGTGNTEAFF.

The chain carries TRBV14 and TRBJ1-4, with a tentative D call TRBD1 (5 bases). CDR1 SGHDN and CDR2 FVKESK come from the germline V gene. The CDR3 consists of 18 residues. V was trimmed by 0 bases and J by 8 bases, leaving 22 bases between them. CDR3 nucleotide sequence: TGTGCCAGCAGCCAAGAGAGGGGACTCGCCGTAATAGGAGAAAAACTGTTTTTT. It encodes CASSQERGLAVIGEKLFF.